Here is one TCR beta chain with its context. The source of the sample is a study of blood T cell repertoires in COVID-19. Overall study: The United States, Italy and Spain were the sources of the acute and convalescent COVID-19 samples.

The CDR3 totals 15 residues. V was shortened by 7 bases and J by 5 bases, with 20 bases between the two germline ends. Germline CDR1 and CDR2: LGHNT and FRNRAP. As handled by the study authors: By means of reference gene primer amplification, nucleated cell counts were estimated. Some clones are missing from TCRdb's copy, which holds only in-frame ones; the method was immunoSEQ multiplex PCR. The DNA gave D and trimming, while V, J and clone size come from that table. The table shows roughly 390,000 clones, with 85% occurring only once. The rearrangement uses TRBV12-5 and TRBJ2-5; tentatively, D is TRBD2 (8 bases). The clonotype comes from a woman aged 18 to 35 with acute or convalescent COVID-19. The sample consisted of peripheral blood. The CDR3 DNA reads TGTGCTAGTGTCCCAAACAGGGGCGGGAGGGAGACCCAGTACTTC. It translates to CASVPNRGGRETQYF.